This paragraph reports one T cell receptor beta chain. Its antigen is not identified. This record belongs to a study of CXCR3-negative and CXCR3-positive naive CD8 T cells. Regarding the study as a whole: Whereas memory cells differed, naive CXCR3-negative and CXCR3-positive cells shared similar TRBV-TRBJ usage.

CDR1 is MDHEN and CDR2 is SYDVKM in the germline V gene. The length of the CDR3 is 13 residues. The TRB cDNA libraries were prepared by 5' RACE with UMI labels. TCRdb re-called the 5' RACE reads; one entry per CDR3 protein, DNA not given. The sample table includes 7,000 to 8,000 distinct CDR3 sequences. This TCR came from a human donor in good health. Some clones in this sample may be carry-over from other donors' samples. Specimen: naive CXCR3- CD8+ T cells from blood. Subset described: CD45RO-CCR7+CD27+CD95- naive CD8+ T cells lacking CXCR3 (TNR3-). The chain uses TRBV28 and TRBJ1-1; lacking DNA, the TRBD1 call made by TCRdb goes unchecked. The CDR3 here is CAGRSGGLKGAFF.